The 11 T cell receptor beta chains below all came from one sample that was sequenced in a study of T-cell reconstitution after alpha-beta-depleted transplantation in children. Unique molecular identifiers were used to barcode this TCRbeta library. TCRdb ran MiXCR on the PCR reads and lists one entry per CDR3 protein. The sample holds approximately 510,000 distinct CDR3 sequences; about 18% are singletons and the top ten take 2.5% to 4%. The sample consisted of PBMCs from the stem cell graft donor, taken from the stem cell graft. The receptors were gathered from a human donor who donated a stem cell graft to a child with acute lymphoblastic leukemia.

This clonotype was seen a few times. This chain joins TRBV20-1 and TRBJ2-1; TRBD1 agrees at 7 bases. The CDR3 is 16 residues long. The trim removed 4 bases at V and 8 bases at J, leaving 17 bases unmatched. Germline values: CDR1 DFQATT, CDR2 SNEGSKA (reference sequence). For the CDR3, the DNA is TGCAGTGCTACGAGCCCCTTGGCAGGGGGAATAGATGAGCAGTTCTTC. It specifies CSATSPLAGGIDEQFF.

Ten or more counts support this clonotype. V usage is TRBV15 and J usage is TRBJ2-7; D call uncertain. The CDR3 is 13 amino acids. Trimming removed 4 bases from V and 0 bases from J, with 7 bases in between. Per the germline V gene, CDR1 is LNHNV and CDR2 is YYDKDF (reference sequence). The CDR3 loop reads CATSTLSSYEQYF. The CDR3 DNA follows: TGTGCCACCAGCACCCTCAGCTCCTACGAGCAGTACTTC.

Written as DNA, the CDR3 is TGTGCCATCGGGGGCTCTGGGGCCAACGTCCTGACTTTC. Its protein product is CAIGGSGANVLTF. The rearrangement joins TRBV28 to TRBJ2-6; weak D call: TRBD2 (6 bases). V was shortened by 10 bases and J by 0 bases, with 7 bases between the two germline ends. This CDR3 has 13 residues. Per the germline V gene, CDR1 is MDHEN and CDR2 is SYDVKM.

This clonotype was observed at least ten times. This rearrangement joins TRBV7-2 to TRBJ2-2; D uncertain. CDR1 is SGHTA and CDR2 is FQGNSA in the germline V gene. The CDR3 consists of 15 residues. The V end lost 5 bases, the J end lost 0 bases, and 10 bases lay between the germline ends. The CDR3 loop is CASSARVTNTGELFF. CDR3 nucleotide sequence: TGTGCCAGCAGCGCCCGGGTCACGAACACCGGGGAGCTGTTTTTT.

The chain couples TRBV4-2 to TRBJ2-4; weak D call: TRBD1 (6 bases). The germline gives CDR1 LGHNA, CDR2 YNFKEQ. The CDR3 spans 17 residues. Trimming stripped 3 bases from V and 1 base from J, with 16 bases between. The CDR3 protein is CASSQETGLVAKNIQYF. The CDR3 region has the DNA TGTGCCAGCAGCCAGGAAACAGGGCTTGTCGCCAAAAACATTCAGTACTTC.

V and J are TRBV18 and TRBJ1-1; TRBD1 is a possible D gene (6 bases). V was pared by 3 bases and J by 1 base, with 12 bases between. CDR1 and CDR2 (germline): KGHSH, LQKENI. CDR3 length: 15 residues. The DNA of the CDR3 is TGTGCCAGCTCACCTTCCCGACAGGCGAACACTGAAGCTTTCTTT. It encodes CASSPSRQANTEAFF.

This clonotype has more than one count but fewer than ten. The genes are TRBV25-1 and TRBJ2-7; D is possibly TRBD2 (6 bases). V was trimmed by 4 bases and J by 0 bases, leaving 16 bases between them. This CDR3 spans 16 amino acids. The germline V gene has CDR1 MGHDK and CDR2 SYGVNS. Here the CDR3 reads CASSAWGTVNSYEQYF. CDR3 sequence (DNA): TGTGCCAGCAGTGCCTGGGGGACTGTCAACTCCTACGAGCAGTACTTC.

The chain links TRBV12-3 or TRBV12-4 to TRBJ2-7; D possibly uses TRBD1 or TRBD2 (5 bases each). The germline V and J ends were trimmed by 8 bases and 7 bases, with 21 bases remaining between them. CDR3 length: 14 residues. The CDR3 DNA reads TGTGCCAGCGGGGACCGGGCCCAAAGTAAGGAGCAGTACTTC. It yields the protein CASGDRAQSKEQYF.

The chain uses TRBV6-4 and TRBJ2-4, with D unclear. Germline CDR1 reads MRHNA; CDR2 reads SNTAGT. This CDR3 is built from 14 residues. V was trimmed by 5 bases and J by 0 bases, leaving 8 bases between them. The CDR3 sequence: CASSRVGAKNIQYF. The DNA for the CDR3 is TGTGCCAGCAGTAGGGTGGGAGCCAAAAACATTCAGTACTTC.

This chain uses TRBV12-3 or TRBV12-4 with TRBJ1-5; D gene unclear. V gave up 3 bases and J gave up 11 bases, with 8 bases separating them. The CDR3 covers 11 residues. CDR3 DNA: TGTGCCAGCAGTTTGACGGAGACCCAGCATTTT. Translation: CASSLTETQHF.

This clonotype was seen a handful of times. This chain uses TRBV12-3 or TRBV12-4 with TRBJ1-1; no clear D. Trimming took off 2 bases at V and 4 bases at J, with 5 bases between the two ends. The CDR3 covers 12 residues. This CDR3 reads CASSLKATEAFF. The DNA for the CDR3 is TGTGCCAGCAGTTTAAAGGCCACTGAAGCTTTCTTT.